This T cell receptor beta chain was sequenced in a study of CD8 T cells in ankylosing spondylitis. Study-wide results and limits: Reported data indicate significant enrichment of disease-linked clones within matched ankylosing spondylitis synovial fluid. One TCR beta motif, made up of 7 or 8 highly homologous variants, appeared characteristic of ankylosing spondylitis blood. In peripheral blood, disease-linked CD8+ clones occurred at relatively low frequencies. Previous work reported some of these motif variants in the synovial fluid and blood of reactive arthritis.

This clonotype was found many times. Its specificity is not known. CDR3 length equals 13 residues. Germline V CDR1 and CDR2: SQVTM, ANQGSEA. Trimming cost V 7 bases and J 7 bases, with 19 bases left between them. MiXCR was run by TCRdb on the 5' RACE reads, yielding one entry per CDR3 protein. The data hold fewer than 550,000 distinct CDR3 sequences, with under 5.5% observed a single time. The sequence was collected from a male donor with ankylosing spondylitis. The sample consisted of blood, either unsorted or a sorted T cell fraction (not recorded which). The chain couples TRBV29-1 to TRBJ1-1; tentatively, D is TRBD1 (6 bases). The CDR3 reads CSARTDLGYEAFF. CDR3 coding DNA: TGCAGCGCCCGGACAGACCTGGGATATGAAGCTTTCTTT.